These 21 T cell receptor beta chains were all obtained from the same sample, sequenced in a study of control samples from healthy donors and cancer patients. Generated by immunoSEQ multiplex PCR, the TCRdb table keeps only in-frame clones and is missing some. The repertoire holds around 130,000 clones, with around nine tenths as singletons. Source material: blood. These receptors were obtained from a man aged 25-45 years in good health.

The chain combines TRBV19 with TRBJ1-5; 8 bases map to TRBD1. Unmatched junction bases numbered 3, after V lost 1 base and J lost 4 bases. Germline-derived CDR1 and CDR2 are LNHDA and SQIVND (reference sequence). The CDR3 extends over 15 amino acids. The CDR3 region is CASSIGQGTNQPQHF. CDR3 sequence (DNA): TGTGCCAGTAGTATAGGACAGGGGACTAATCAGCCCCAGCATTTT.

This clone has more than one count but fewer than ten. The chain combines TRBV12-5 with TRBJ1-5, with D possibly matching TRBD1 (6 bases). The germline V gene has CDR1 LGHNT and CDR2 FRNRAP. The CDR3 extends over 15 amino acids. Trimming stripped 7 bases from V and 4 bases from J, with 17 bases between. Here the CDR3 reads CASALLSGANQPQHF. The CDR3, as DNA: TGTGCTAGTGCTCTCCTCTCAGGGGCTAATCAGCCCCAGCATTTT.

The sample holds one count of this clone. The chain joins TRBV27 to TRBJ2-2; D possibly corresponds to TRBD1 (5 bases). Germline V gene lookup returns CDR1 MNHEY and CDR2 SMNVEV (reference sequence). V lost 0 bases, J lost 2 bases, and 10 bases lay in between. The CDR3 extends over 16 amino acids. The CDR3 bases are TGTGCCAGCAGTTTATCTGGCAGGGTAAACACCGGGGAGCTGTTTTTT. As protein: CASSLSGRVNTGELFF.

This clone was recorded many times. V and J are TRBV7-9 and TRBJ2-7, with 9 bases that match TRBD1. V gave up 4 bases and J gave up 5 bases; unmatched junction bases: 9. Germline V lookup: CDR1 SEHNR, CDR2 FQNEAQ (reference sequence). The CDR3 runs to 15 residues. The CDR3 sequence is CASSSYGTGQDEQYF. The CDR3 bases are TGTGCCAGCAGCTCATACGGGACAGGGCAAGACGAGCAGTACTTC.

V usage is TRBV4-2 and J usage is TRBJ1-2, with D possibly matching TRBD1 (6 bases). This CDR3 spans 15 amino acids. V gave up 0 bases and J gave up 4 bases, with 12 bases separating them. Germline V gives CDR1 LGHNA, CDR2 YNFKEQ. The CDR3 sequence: CASSQDTGPIYGYTF. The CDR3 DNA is TGTGCCAGCAGCCAAGATACAGGGCCTATCTATGGCTACACCTTC.

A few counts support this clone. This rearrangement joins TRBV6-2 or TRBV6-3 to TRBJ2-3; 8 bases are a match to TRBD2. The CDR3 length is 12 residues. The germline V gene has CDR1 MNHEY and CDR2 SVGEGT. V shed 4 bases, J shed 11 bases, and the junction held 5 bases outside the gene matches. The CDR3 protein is CASSSASGLQYF. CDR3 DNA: TGTGCCAGCAGTTCCGCTAGCGGGTTGCAGTATTTT.

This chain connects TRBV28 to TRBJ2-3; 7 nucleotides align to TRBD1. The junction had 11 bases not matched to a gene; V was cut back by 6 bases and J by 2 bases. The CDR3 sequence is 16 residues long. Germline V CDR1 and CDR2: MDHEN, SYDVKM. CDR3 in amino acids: CASRHRQGTDTDTQYF. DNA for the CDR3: TGTGCCAGCAGACACCGACAGGGAACCGACACAGATACGCAGTATTTT.

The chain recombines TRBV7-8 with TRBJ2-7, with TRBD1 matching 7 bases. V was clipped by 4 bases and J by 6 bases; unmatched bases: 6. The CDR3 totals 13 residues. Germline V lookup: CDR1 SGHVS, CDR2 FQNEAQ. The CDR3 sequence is CASSWQQGSEQYV. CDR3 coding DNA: TGTGCCAGCAGCTGGCAACAGGGGAGCGAGCAGTACGTC.

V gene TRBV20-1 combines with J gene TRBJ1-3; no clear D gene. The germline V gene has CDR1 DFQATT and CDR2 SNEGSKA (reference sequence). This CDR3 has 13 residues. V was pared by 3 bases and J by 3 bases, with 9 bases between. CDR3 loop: CSASKGFGNTIYF. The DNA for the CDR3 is TGCAGTGCTAGTAAGGGATTTGGAAACACCATATATTTT.

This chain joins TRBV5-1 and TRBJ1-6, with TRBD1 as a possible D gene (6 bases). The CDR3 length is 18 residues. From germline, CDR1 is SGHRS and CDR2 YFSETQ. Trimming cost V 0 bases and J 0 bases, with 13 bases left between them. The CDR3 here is CASSLEGTPGSYNSPLHF. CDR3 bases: TGCGCCAGCAGCTTGGAAGGGACACCAGGCTCCTATAATTCACCCCTCCACTTT.

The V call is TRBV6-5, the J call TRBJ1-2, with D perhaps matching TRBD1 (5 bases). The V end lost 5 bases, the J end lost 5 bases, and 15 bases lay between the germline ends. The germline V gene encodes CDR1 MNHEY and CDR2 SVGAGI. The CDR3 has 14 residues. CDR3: CASSPGEGRYGYTF. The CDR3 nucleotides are TGTGCCAGCAGTCCCGGGGAGGGACGTTATGGCTACACCTTC.

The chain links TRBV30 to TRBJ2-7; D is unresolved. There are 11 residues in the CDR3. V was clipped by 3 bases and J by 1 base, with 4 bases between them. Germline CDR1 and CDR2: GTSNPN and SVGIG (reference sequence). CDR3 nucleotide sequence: TGTGCCTGGAGAAGGTCCTACGAGCAGTACTTC. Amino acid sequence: CAWRRSYEQYF. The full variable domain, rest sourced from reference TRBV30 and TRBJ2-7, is SQTIHQWPATLVQPVGSPLSLECTVEGTSNPNLYWYRQAAGRGLQLLFYSVGIGQISSEVPQNLSASRPQDRQFILSSKKLLLSDSGFYLCAWRRSYEQYFGPGTRLTVT.

DNA for the CDR3: TGTGCCAGCAGCCAAGAGGGGGCAGGGGCCACTGAAGCTTTCTTT. This encodes CASSQEGAGATEAFF. The chain links TRBV3-1 (or the pseudogene TRBV3-2) to TRBJ1-1; D is perhaps TRBD1 (6 bases). CDR1 and CDR2 (germline): LGHDT, YNNKEL (reference sequence). The CDR3 spans 15 residues. V lost 0 bases and J 4 bases, leaving 12 bases between the germline ends.

In DNA form, the CDR3 reads TGTGCCAGCAGCCCTCCTGGGCGGCACACCGGGGAGCTGTTTTTT. Protein: CASSPPGRHTGELFF. The chain recombines TRBV25-1 with TRBJ2-2; D is ambiguous. The CDR3 is 15 residues long. The V end was cut by 6 bases, the J end by 3 bases, with 14 bases between. Germline-derived CDR1 and CDR2 are MGHDK and SYGVNS.

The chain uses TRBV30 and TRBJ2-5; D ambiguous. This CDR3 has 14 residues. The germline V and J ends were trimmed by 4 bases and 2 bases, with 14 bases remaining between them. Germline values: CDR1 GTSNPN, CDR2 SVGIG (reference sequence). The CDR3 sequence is CAWTHGTIQETQYF. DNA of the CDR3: TGTGCCTGGACCCACGGAACAATACAAGAGACCCAGTACTTC.

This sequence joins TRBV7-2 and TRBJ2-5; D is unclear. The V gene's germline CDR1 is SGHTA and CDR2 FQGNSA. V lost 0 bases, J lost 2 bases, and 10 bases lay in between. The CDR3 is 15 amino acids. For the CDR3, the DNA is TGTGCCAGCAGCTTAGCGGGGATCCCACAAGAGACCCAGTACTTC. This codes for CASSLAGIPQETQYF.

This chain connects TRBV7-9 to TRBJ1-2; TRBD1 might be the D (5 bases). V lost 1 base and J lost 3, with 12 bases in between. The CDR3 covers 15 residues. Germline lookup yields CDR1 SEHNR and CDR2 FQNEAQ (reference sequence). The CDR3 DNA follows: TGTGCCAGCAGCTTAGGGCGGGGCGCCGACTATGGCTACACCTTC. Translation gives CASSLGRGADYGYTF.

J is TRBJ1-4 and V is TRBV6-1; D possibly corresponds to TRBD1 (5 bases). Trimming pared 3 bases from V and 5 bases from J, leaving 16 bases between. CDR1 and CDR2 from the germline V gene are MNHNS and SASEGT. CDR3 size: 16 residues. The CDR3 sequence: CASSDPQFRGNEKLFF. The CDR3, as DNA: TGTGCCAGCAGTGACCCCCAATTTAGGGGCAATGAAAAACTGTTTTTT.

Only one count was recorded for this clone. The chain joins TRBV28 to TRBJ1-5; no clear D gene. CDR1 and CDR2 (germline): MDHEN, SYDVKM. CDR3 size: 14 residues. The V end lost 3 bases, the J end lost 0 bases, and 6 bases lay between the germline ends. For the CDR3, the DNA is TGTGCCAGCAGTTTCCCAGGTAGCAATCAGCCCCAGCATTTT. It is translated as CASSFPGSNQPQHF.

CDR3 amino acids: CAISGGQGLNTEAFF. CDR3 in DNA: TGTGCCATCAGTGGAGGACAGGGGCTGAACACTGAAGCTTTCTTT. V and J are TRBV10-3 and TRBJ1-1; 9 nucleotides line up with TRBD1. After removal of 4 bases from V and 0 bases from J, the junction contained 3 bases not matched to a gene. The CDR3 sequence is 15 residues long. Germline loops: CDR1 ENHRY, CDR2 SYGVKD.

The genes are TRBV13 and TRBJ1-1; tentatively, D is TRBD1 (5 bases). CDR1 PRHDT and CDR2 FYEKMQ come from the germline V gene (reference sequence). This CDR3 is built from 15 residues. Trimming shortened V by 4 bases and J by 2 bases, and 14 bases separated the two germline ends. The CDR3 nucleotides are TGTGCCAGCAGCTCTGATCGACAGCCCAACACTGAAGCTTTCTTT. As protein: CASSSDRQPNTEAFF.